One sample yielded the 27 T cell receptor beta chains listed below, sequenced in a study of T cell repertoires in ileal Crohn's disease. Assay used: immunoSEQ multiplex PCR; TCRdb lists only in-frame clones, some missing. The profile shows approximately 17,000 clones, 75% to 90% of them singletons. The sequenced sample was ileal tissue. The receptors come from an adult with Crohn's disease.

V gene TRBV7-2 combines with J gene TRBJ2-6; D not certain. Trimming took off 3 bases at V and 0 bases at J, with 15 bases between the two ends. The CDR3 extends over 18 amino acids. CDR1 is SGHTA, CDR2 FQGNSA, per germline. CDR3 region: CASSLVRARSSGANVLTF. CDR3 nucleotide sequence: TGTGCCAGCAGCTTGGTACGTGCAAGGAGCTCTGGGGCCAACGTCCTGACTTTC.

CDR3 DNA sequence: TGTGCCAGCAGTGAGAGAGTCCCTGAAGCTTTCTTT. This codes for CASSERVPEAFF. The chain joins TRBV6-1 to TRBJ1-1, with D unclear. The CDR3 is 12 residues long. Germline loops: CDR1 MNHNS, CDR2 SASEGT. V shed 3 bases and J shed 6 bases, with 8 bases lying between them.

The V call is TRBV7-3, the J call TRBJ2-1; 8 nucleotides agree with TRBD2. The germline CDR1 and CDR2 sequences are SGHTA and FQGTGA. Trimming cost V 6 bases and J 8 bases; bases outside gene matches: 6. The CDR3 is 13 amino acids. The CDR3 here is CASSFGGADEQFF. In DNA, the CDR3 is TGTGCCAGCAGTTTCGGGGGGGCTGATGAGCAGTTCTTC.

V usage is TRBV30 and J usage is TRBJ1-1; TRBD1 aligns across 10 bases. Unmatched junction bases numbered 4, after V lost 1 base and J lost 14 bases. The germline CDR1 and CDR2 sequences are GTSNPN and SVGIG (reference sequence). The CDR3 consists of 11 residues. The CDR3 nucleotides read TGTGCCTGGAGTGGGGAGGGACAGGGGTTCTTT. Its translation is CAWSGEGQGFF.

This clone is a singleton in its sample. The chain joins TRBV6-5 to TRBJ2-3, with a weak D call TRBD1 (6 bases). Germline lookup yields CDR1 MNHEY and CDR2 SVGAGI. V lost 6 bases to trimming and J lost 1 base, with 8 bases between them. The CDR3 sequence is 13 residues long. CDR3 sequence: CASRGAGTDTQYF. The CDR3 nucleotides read TGTGCCAGCAGGGGGGCGGGCACAGATACGCAGTATTTT.

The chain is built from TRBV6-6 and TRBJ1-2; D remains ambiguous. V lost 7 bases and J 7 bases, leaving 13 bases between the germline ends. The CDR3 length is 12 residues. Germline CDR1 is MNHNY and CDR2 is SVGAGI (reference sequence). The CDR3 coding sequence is TGTGCCAGCACCAAGAGGGTGGGTGGCTACACCTTC. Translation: CASTKRVGGYTF.

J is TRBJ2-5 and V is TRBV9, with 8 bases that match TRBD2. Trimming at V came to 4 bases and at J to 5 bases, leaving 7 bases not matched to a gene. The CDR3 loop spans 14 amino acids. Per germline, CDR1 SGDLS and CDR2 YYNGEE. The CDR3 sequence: CASSPGGAMETQYF. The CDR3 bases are TGTGCCAGCAGCCCCGGGGGGGCCATGGAGACCCAGTACTTC. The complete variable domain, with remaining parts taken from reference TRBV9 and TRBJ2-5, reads DSGVTQTPKHLITATGQRVTLRCSPRSGDLSVYWYQQSLDQGLQFLIQYYNGEERAKGNILERFSAQQFPDLHSELNLSSLELGDSALYFCASSPGGAMETQYFGPGTRLLVL.

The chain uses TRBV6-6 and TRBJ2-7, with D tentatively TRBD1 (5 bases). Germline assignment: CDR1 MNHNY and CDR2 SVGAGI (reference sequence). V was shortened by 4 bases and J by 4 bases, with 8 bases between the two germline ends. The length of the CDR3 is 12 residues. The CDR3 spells CASSSPGYEQYF. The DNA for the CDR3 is TGTGCCAGCAGTTCCCCAGGGTACGAGCAGTACTTC.

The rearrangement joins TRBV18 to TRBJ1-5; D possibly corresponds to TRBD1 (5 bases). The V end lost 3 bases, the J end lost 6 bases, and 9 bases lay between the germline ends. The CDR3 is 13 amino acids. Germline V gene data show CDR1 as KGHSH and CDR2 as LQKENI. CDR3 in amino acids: CASSPEGPQPQHF. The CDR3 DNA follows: TGTGCCAGCTCACCGGAGGGGCCTCAGCCCCAGCATTTT.

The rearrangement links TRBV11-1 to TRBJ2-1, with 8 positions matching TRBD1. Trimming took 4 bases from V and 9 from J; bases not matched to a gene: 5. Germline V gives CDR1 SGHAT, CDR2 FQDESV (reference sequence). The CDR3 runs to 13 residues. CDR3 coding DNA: TGTGCCAGCAGCTCAGGGGGCTCGGGTGAGCAGTTCTTC. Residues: CASSSGGSGEQFF.

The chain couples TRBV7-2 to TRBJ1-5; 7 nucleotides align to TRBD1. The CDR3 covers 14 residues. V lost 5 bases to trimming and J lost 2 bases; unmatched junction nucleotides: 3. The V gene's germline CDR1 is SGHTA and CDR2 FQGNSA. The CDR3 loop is CASSATGGNQPQHF. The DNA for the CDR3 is TGTGCCAGCAGCGCCACAGGGGGCAATCAGCCCCAGCATTTT.

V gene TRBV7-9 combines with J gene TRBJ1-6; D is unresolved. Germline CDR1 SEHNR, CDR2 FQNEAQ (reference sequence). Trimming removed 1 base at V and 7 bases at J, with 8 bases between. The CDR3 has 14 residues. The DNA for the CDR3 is TGTGCCAGCAGCTTAGAAGCCTCAAATTCACCCCTCCACTTT. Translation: CASSLEASNSPLHF.

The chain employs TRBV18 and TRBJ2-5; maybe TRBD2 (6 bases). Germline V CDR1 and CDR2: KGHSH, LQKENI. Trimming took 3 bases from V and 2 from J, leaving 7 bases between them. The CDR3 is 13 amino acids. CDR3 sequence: CASSPGLQETQYF. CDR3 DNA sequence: TGTGCCAGCTCACCGGGACTGCAAGAGACCCAGTACTTC.

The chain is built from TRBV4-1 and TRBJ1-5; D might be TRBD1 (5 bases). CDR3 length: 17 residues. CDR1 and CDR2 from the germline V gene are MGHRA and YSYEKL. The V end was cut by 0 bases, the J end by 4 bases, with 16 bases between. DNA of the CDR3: TGCGCCAGCAGCCAAGAGGTTTCGATTCGGGGGAATCAGCCCCAGCATTTT. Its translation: CASSQEVSIRGNQPQHF.

The CDR3 DNA reads as TGTGCCAGCAGTGACGGCGCCAGGGGGACCCAGTACTTC. Its protein is CASSDGARGTQYF. The V gene is TRBV6-4, the J gene TRBJ2-5; a possible D gene is TRBD1 (6 bases). Trimming took off 2 bases at V and 7 bases at J, with 11 bases between the two ends. This CDR3 has 13 amino acids. Germline values: CDR1 MRHNA, CDR2 SNTAGT.

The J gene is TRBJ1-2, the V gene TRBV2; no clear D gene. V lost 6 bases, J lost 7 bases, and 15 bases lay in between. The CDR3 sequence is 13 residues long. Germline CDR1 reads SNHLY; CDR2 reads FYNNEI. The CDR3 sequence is CASRPTGLGGYTF. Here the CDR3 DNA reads TGTGCCAGCAGGCCCACGGGGTTAGGTGGCTACACCTTC.

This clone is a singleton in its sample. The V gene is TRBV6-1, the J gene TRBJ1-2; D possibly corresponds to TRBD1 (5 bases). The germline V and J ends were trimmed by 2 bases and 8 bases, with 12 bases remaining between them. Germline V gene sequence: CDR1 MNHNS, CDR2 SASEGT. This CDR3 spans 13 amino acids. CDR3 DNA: TGTGCCAGCAGTGAAAGTCAGGGAGGCGGCTACACCTTC. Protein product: CASSESQGGGYTF.

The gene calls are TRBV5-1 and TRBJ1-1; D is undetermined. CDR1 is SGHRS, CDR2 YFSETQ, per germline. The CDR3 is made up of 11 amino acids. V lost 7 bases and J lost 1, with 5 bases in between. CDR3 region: CASSGNTEAFF. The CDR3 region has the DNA TGCGCCAGCTCGGGGAACACTGAAGCTTTCTTT.

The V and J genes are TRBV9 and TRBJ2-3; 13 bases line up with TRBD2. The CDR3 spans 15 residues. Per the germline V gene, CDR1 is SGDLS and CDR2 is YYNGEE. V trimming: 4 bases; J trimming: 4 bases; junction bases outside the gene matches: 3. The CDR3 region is CASSPTSGGADTQYF. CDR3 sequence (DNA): TGTGCCAGCAGCCCCACTAGCGGGGGGGCAGATACGCAGTATTTT.

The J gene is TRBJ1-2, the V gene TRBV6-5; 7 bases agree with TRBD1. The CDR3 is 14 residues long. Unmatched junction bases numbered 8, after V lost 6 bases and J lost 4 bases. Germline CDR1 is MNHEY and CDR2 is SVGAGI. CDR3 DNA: TGTGCCAGCAGATCCGACAGGGCTCCCTATGGCTACACCTTC. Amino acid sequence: CASRSDRAPYGYTF.

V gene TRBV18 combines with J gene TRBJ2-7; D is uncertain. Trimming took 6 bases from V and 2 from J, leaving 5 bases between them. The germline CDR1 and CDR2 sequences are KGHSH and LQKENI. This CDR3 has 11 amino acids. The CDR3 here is CASSATYEQYF. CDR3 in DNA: TGTGCCAGCTCGGCAACCTACGAGCAGTACTTC.

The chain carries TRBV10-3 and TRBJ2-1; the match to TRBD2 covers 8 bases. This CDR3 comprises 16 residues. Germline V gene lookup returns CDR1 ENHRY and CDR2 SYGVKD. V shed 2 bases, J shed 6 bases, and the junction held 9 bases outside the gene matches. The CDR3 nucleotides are TGTGCCATCAGTGAGCCGGGAGGGGCCCCTATCAATGAGCAGTTCTTC. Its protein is CAISEPGGAPINEQFF.

CDR3 DNA sequence: TGTGCCAGCAGCGATTATGACAGGGATAAGTGGTATGGCTACACCTTC. It translates to CASSDYDRDKWYGYTF. The chain links TRBV5-5 to TRBJ1-2; 7 bases align to TRBD1. The CDR3 is made up of 16 amino acids. After removal of 4 bases from V and 5 bases from J, the junction contained 14 bases not matched to a gene. Germline V gives CDR1 SGHKS, CDR2 YYEKEE (reference sequence).

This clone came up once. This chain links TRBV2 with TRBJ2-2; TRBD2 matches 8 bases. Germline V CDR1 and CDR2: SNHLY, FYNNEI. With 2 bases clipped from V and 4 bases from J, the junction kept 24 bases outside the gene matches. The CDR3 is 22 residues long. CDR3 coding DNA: TGTGCCAGCAGTGAAATATTGGGACTAGGGTTTAGGGAGCGGGGTCTCACCGGGGAGCTGTTTTTT. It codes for CASSEILGLGFRERGLTGELFF.

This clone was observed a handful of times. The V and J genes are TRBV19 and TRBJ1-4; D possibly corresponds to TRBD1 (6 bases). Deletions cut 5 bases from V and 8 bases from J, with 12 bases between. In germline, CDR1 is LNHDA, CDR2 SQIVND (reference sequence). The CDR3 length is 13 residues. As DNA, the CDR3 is TGTGCCAGTAGTCAGTGGGACAACGAAAAACTGTTTTTT. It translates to CASSQWDNEKLFF.

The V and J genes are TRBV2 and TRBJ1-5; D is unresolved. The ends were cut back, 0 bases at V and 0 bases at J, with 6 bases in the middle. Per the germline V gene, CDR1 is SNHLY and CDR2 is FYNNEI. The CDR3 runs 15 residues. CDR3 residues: CASSEAVYSNQPQHF. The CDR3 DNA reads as TGTGCCAGCAGTGAAGCGGTCTATAGCAATCAGCCCCAGCATTTT. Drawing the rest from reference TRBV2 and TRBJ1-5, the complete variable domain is EPEVTQTPSHQVTQMGQEVILRCVPISNHLYFYWYRQILGQKVEFLVSFYNNEISEKSEIFDDQFSVERPDGSNFTLKIRSTKLEDSAMYFCASSEAVYSNQPQHFGDGTRLSIL.

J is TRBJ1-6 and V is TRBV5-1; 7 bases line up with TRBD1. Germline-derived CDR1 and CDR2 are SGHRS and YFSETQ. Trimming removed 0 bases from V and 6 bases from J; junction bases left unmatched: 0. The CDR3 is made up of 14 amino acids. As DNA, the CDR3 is TGCGCCAGCAGCTTGGGACAGGGTAATTCACCCCTCCACTTT. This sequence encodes CASSLGQGNSPLHF.